One sample yielded the 19 T cell receptor beta chains listed below, sequenced in a study of blood T cell repertoires in COVID-19. Clones were sequenced by immunoSEQ multiplex PCR, and TCRdb holds only the in-frame ones, with some missing. In the table there are 390,000 or so clones, 87% of which are singletons. Material for sequencing was PBMCs or T cells enriched from blood (not recorded which). Source of these receptors: a woman aged 50 to 65 who had recovered from COVID-19.

This clone came up a few times. The chain couples TRBV5-1 to TRBJ2-7, with 8 bases aligning to TRBD2. CDR3 size: 14 residues. Trimming cost V 3 bases and J 5 bases; bases outside gene matches: 7. Germline CDR1 SGHRS, CDR2 YFSETQ. The CDR3 loop reads CASSWRGAGDEQYF. The CDR3 region has the DNA TGCGCCAGCAGCTGGCGGGGGGCTGGGGACGAGCAGTACTTC.

V is TRBV28 and J is TRBJ1-6, with TRBD1 as a possible D gene (5 bases). Trimming removed 6 bases at V and 0 bases at J, with 12 bases between. From germline, CDR1 is MDHEN and CDR2 SYDVKM. The CDR3 has 16 amino acids. CDR3 sequence reads: CASSPGGGSYNSPLHF. The CDR3, as DNA: TGTGCCAGCAGCCCGGGGGGGGGCTCCTATAATTCACCCCTCCACTTT. Filled out from reference TRBV28 and TRBJ1-6, the complete variable domain reads DVKVTQSSRYLVKRTGEKVFLECVQDMDHENMFWYRQDPGLGLRLIYFSYDVKMKEKGDIPEGYSVSREKKERFSLILESASTNQTSMYLCASSPGGGSYNSPLHFGNGTRLTVT.

CDR3 DNA sequence: TGTGCCAGCAGCCAAGGGGTCAGGGTCTATGGCTACACCTTC. Its protein product is CASSQGVRVYGYTF. This rearrangement joins TRBV3-1 (or the pseudogene TRBV3-2) to TRBJ1-2; maybe TRBD1 (5 bases). CDR3 length equals 14 residues. Germline V gene lookup returns CDR1 LGHDT and CDR2 YNNKEL (reference sequence). V gave up 1 base and J gave up 4 bases, with 10 bases separating them.

This CDR3 reads CASSQRGQGASNYGYTF. The CDR3 region has the DNA TGCGCCAGCAGCCAAAGAGGACAGGGGGCTTCTAACTATGGCTACACCTTC. The rearrangement links TRBV4-1 to TRBJ1-2, with 11 bases identical to TRBD1. This CDR3 spans 17 amino acids. V was clipped by 2 bases and J by 0 bases; unmatched bases: 5. Per germline, CDR1 MGHRA and CDR2 YSYEKL.

V and J are TRBV3-1 (or the pseudogene TRBV3-2) and TRBJ1-1; D is uncertain. Trimming shortened V by 1 base and J by 6 bases, and 12 bases separated the two germline ends. Germline values: CDR1 LGHDT, CDR2 YNNKEL (reference sequence). This CDR3 is 14 amino acids long. The CDR3 sequence is CASSQGEVAAEAFF. CDR3 nucleotides: TGTGCCAGCAGCCAAGGTGAGGTCGCGGCTGAAGCTTTCTTT.

The chain recombines TRBV11-1 with TRBJ1-1, with a tentative D call TRBD1 (5 bases). This CDR3 region has 14 residues. V was trimmed by 5 bases and J by 2 bases, leaving 12 bases between them. Germline CDR1 reads SGHAT; CDR2 reads FQDESV (reference sequence). CDR3 sequence: CASSRGGTNTEAFF. CDR3 DNA: TGTGCCAGCAGCCGAGGAGGGACCAACACTGAAGCTTTCTTT.

Here the CDR3 reads CASTRQGRDTGYTF. The CDR3 bases are TGTGCCAGCACCCGACAGGGTCGAGACACTGGCTACACCTTC. This chain links TRBV27 with TRBJ1-2; 7 bases are shared with TRBD1. CDR3 length: 14 amino acids. V shed 7 bases, J shed 7 bases, and the junction held 12 bases outside the gene matches. In germline, CDR1 is MNHEY, CDR2 SMNVEV (reference sequence).

This chain connects TRBV5-8 to TRBJ1-6; 8 nucleotides line up with TRBD1. The germline CDR1 and CDR2 sequences are SGHTS and YDEGEE. The V and J ends lost 3 bases and 9 bases, in that order; junction bases with no gene match: 23. This CDR3 region has 20 residues. The chain's CDR3 is CASSSDPGQDSQGLISPLHF. The CDR3 nucleotides read TGTGCCAGCAGCTCGGACCCGGGACAGGATTCCCAGGGGCTAATTTCACCCCTCCACTTT.

This clone was detected only once. This chain uses TRBV28 with TRBJ1-5, with D possibly matching TRBD1 (5 bases). Germline lookup yields CDR1 MDHEN and CDR2 SYDVKM. The CDR3 extends over 14 amino acids. The ends were cut back, 5 bases at V and 7 bases at J, with 15 bases in the middle. The CDR3 DNA reads TGTGCCAGCAGTCCCCAGGGAAGGTCCCAGCCCCAGCATTTT. Translation: CASSPQGRSQPQHF.

This clone was seen once. This rearrangement joins TRBV11-2 to TRBJ2-1; TRBD1 matches at 8 bases. V was clipped by 4 bases and J by 5 bases; unmatched bases: 4. The CDR3 is 14 amino acids. Germline values: CDR1 SGHAT, CDR2 FQNNGV. The CDR3 coding sequence is TGTGCCAGCAGCTGGGGGACAGGCGACAATGAGCAGTTCTTC. Its protein product is CASSWGTGDNEQFF. The full variable domain, with the rest looked up from reference TRBV11-2 and TRBJ2-1, is EAGVAQSPRYKIIEKRQSVAFWCNPISGHATLYWYQQILGQGPKLLIQFQNNGVVDDSQLPKDRFSAERLKGVDSTLKIQPAKLEDSAVYLCASSWGTGDNEQFFGPGTRLTVL.

The chain joins TRBV27 to TRBJ2-7, with 11 nucleotides matching TRBD1. With 3 bases clipped from V and 2 bases from J, the junction kept 3 bases outside the gene matches. Germline assignment: CDR1 MNHEY and CDR2 SMNVEV (reference sequence). This CDR3 is built from 15 residues. CDR3 sequence: CASSFTGQGAYEQYF. The CDR3 DNA reads TGTGCCAGCAGTTTCACGGGACAGGGGGCCTACGAGCAGTACTTC.

V usage is TRBV5-5 and J usage is TRBJ1-5; 7 nucleotides agree with TRBD1. Germline assignment: CDR1 SGHKS and CDR2 YYEKEE (reference sequence). The CDR3 extends over 15 amino acids. J was trimmed by 6 bases and V by 2 bases; bases with no gene match: 8. Here the CDR3 DNA reads TGTGCCAGCAGCTTAGTAACAGGGGACGCTCAGCCCCAGCATTTT. Residues: CASSLVTGDAQPQHF.

The rearrangement joins TRBV4-3 to TRBJ2-5; tentative D call: TRBD2 (5 bases). V lost 4 bases and J 4 bases, leaving 16 bases between the germline ends. Germline values: CDR1 LGHNA, CDR2 YSLEER. The CDR3 consists of 15 residues. CDR3 DNA: TGCGCCAGCAGCCCCGACCGGGGTGGTGTAGAGACCCAGTACTTC. The encoded protein is CASSPDRGGVETQYF.

V and J are TRBV28 and TRBJ1-6, with 11 bases that match TRBD1. The CDR3 is 19 amino acids. After removal of 7 bases from V and 16 bases from J, the junction contained 27 bases not matched to a gene. From germline, CDR1 is MDHEN and CDR2 SYDVKM. The CDR3: CASTPLSGQGAQVQSLLHF. The CDR3 DNA follows: TGTGCCAGCACCCCCCTCTCAGGACAGGGGGCGCAGGTCCAGTCCCTACTCCACTTT.

The chain links TRBV6-1 to TRBJ2-1, with D tentatively TRBD1 (6 bases). V lost 3 bases and J lost 3, with 15 bases in between. The length of the CDR3 is 16 residues. Germline V gene sequence: CDR1 MNHNS, CDR2 SASEGT. This CDR3 reads CASSDSSLTGYNEQFF. In DNA, the CDR3 is TGTGCCAGCAGTGATTCTTCATTGACAGGCTACAATGAGCAGTTCTTC.

The chain carries TRBV5-1 and TRBJ2-3; 8 bases fit TRBD2. After removal of 0 bases from V and 4 bases from J, the junction contained 7 bases not matched to a gene. The CDR3 is made up of 16 amino acids. The germline gives CDR1 SGHRS, CDR2 YFSETQ. In DNA, the CDR3 is TGCGCCAGCAGCTTGGTCGTAGGACTAGCCGCAGATACGCAGTATTTT. It yields the protein CASSLVVGLAADTQYF.

The chain uses TRBV27 and TRBJ2-1; 8 nucleotides line up with TRBD1. This CDR3 is 14 amino acids long. Germline CDR1 is MNHEY and CDR2 is SMNVEV (reference sequence). V shed 6 bases and J 13 bases; nucleotides not matched to a gene: 14. The CDR3 spells CASRSPWTGTDQFF. As DNA, the CDR3 is TGTGCCAGCAGATCACCCTGGACAGGGACCGATCAGTTCTTC.

The chain employs TRBV30 and TRBJ2-4, with a weak D call TRBD2 (5 bases). CDR1 is GTSNPN, CDR2 SVGIG, per germline (reference sequence). The V and J ends lost 3 bases and 2 bases respectively, with 14 bases between them. This CDR3 contains 15 residues. The CDR3 sequence: CAWRSYRETKNIQYF. CDR3 sequence (DNA): TGTGCCTGGAGGTCGTACCGGGAAACCAAAAACATTCAGTACTTC.

This sequence joins TRBV9 and TRBJ1-6, with a possible D match to TRBD1 (5 bases). Germline V lookup: CDR1 SGDLS, CDR2 YYNGEE. The CDR3 totals 14 residues. The V end lost 4 bases, the J end lost 7 bases, and 12 bases lay between the germline ends. The CDR3 loop reads CASSPTGENSPLHF. The CDR3 coding sequence is TGTGCCAGCAGCCCTACAGGAGAAAATTCACCCCTCCACTTT.